The 27 T cell receptor beta chains below were found in one sample sequenced in a study of low-dose radiotherapy and immunotherapy resistance in tumors. First-strand cDNA relied on TRAV- and TRBV-specific primers spanning alpha and beta chains. Amplification of TCRs used a constant-region primer and V-primer adapter for about 21 PCR cycles. MiXCR was run by TCRdb on the reads, yielding one entry per CDR3 protein. The table lists roughly 14,000 distinct CDR3 sequences, less than 65% of them singletons. All receptors derive from a human donor with advanced metastatic prostate, ovarian, gallbladder or colorectal cancer (not recorded which). This table probably holds off-target reads from a library built for another chain.

This chain links TRBV11-2 with TRBJ2-7; perhaps TRBD2 as D (6 bases). Trimming removed 4 bases at V and 2 bases at J, with 15 bases between. Germline V lookup: CDR1 SGHAT, CDR2 FQNNGV. The CDR3 has 15 residues. For the CDR3, the DNA is TGTGCCAGCAGCTCTCACGGGGGTACCACCTACGAGCAGTACTTC. This codes for CASSSHGGTTYEQYF.

This sequence joins TRBV6-2 or TRBV6-3 and TRBJ2-2; the D is unclear. The germline gives CDR1 MNHEY, CDR2 SVGEGT. The V end lost 5 bases, the J end lost 6 bases, and 13 bases lay between the germline ends. CDR3 length: 14 residues. This CDR3 reads CASSMEGPPGELFF. As DNA, the CDR3 is TGTGCCAGCAGTATGGAAGGGCCCCCCGGGGAGCTGTTTTTT.

This chain uses TRBV3-1 with TRBJ2-6; 10 bases map to TRBD1. V lost 4 bases and J lost 1; bases outside the gene matches: 13. This CDR3 has 20 amino acids. Germline-derived CDR1 and CDR2 are LGHDT and YNNKEL (reference sequence). CDR3 nucleotide sequence: TGTGCCAGCAGCCTCCTAGTGACGGGACAGGGGACATCTGGGGCCAACGTCCTGACTTTC. Translated: CASSLLVTGQGTSGANVLTF.

The chain uses TRBV2 and TRBJ1-4; D is possibly TRBD1 (6 bases). This CDR3 spans 11 amino acids. Germline CDR1 is SNHLY and CDR2 is FYNNEI. V was cut by 5 bases and J by 16 bases, with 14 bases left in between. As DNA, the CDR3 is TGTGCCAGCAGTCTCCTCAGGGGCGAGTTTTTT. It codes for CASSLLRGEFF.

The chain joins TRBV5-4 to TRBJ2-1; TRBD2 matches 7 bases. The CDR3 extends over 14 amino acids. Losses at the gene ends were 4 bases for V and 4 bases for J; bases not matched to a gene: 5. CDR1 is SGHNT, CDR2 YYREEE, per germline (reference sequence). The DNA for the CDR3 is TGTGCCAGCAGCGTCAGCGGGGAATACAATGAGCAGTTCTTC. Translating gives CASSVSGEYNEQFF.

This chain uses TRBV29-1 with TRBJ1-1; D uncertain. This CDR3 contains 14 residues. Germline assignment: CDR1 SQVTM and CDR2 ANQGSEA. Between the trimmed V and J ends, which lost 7 bases and 1 base, there was a span of 16 bases. The CDR3 protein is CSGGELQTNTEAFF. The CDR3 bases are TGCAGCGGTGGGGAGTTACAGACGAACACTGAAGCTTTCTTT. The complete variable domain, with remaining parts taken from reference TRBV29-1 and TRBJ1-1, reads SAVISQKPSRDICQRGTSLTIQCQVDSQVTMMFWYRQQPGQSLTLIATANQGSEATYESGFVIDKFPISRPNLTFSTLTVSNMSPEDSSIYLCSGGELQTNTEAFFGQGTRLTVV.

This clonotype was recorded a few times. This chain uses TRBV15 with TRBJ2-2; 8 positions match TRBD1. CDR1 is LNHNV, CDR2 YYDKDF, per germline (reference sequence). The CDR3 has 15 amino acids. J gave up 4 bases and V 3 bases, and 4 bases lay outside the gene matches. CDR3 protein: CATSRDREATGELFF. The CDR3, as DNA: TGTGCCACCAGCAGGGACAGGGAGGCCACCGGGGAGCTGTTTTTT.

In this sample, this clonotype turned up a few times. The rearrangement links TRBV10-3 to TRBJ1-2; unclear D gene. V lost 2 bases and J 7 bases, leaving 17 bases between the germline ends. The CDR3 has 15 amino acids. Germline-derived CDR1 and CDR2 are ENHRY and SYGVKD. CDR3: CAISEEVPQITGYTF. The CDR3 DNA follows: TGTGCCATCAGTGAGGAAGTACCCCAGATTACTGGCTACACCTTC.

This rearrangement joins TRBV18 to TRBJ1-5, with D uncertain. The V and J ends lost 6 bases and 0 bases respectively, with 15 bases between them. The CDR3 has 16 amino acids. Germline assignment: CDR1 KGHSH and CDR2 LQKENI. The CDR3 reads CASSPGPGVSNQPQHF. DNA for the CDR3: TGTGCCAGCTCCCCTGGACCCGGCGTTAGCAATCAGCCCCAGCATTTT.

V and J are TRBV20-1 and TRBJ2-5; 10 nucleotides line up with TRBD2. V dropped 1 base and J dropped 4; count of bases not matched to a gene: 24. Germline-derived CDR1 and CDR2 are DFQATT and SNEGSKA (reference sequence). The CDR3 is 21 amino acids. This CDR3 is CSARGTPLSSTPAGGSETQYF. For the CDR3, the DNA is TGCAGTGCTAGAGGAACTCCTCTCAGCTCCACACCAGCGGGGGGGTCAGAGACCCAGTACTTC.

This clonotype was counted between two and nine times. V usage is TRBV28 and J usage is TRBJ2-1, with D perhaps matching TRBD1 (6 bases). Trimming cost V 6 bases and J 0 bases, with 12 bases left between them. This CDR3 region has 15 residues. CDR1 and CDR2 from the germline V gene are MDHEN and SYDVKM. CDR3: CASRAQGSSYNEQFF. The CDR3 DNA follows: TGTGCCAGCAGGGCACAGGGCAGCTCCTACAATGAGCAGTTCTTC. Supplemented by reference TRBV28 and TRBJ2-1, the full variable domain reads DVKVTQSSRYLVKRTGEKVFLECVQDMDHENMFWYRQDPGLGLRLIYFSYDVKMKEKGDIPEGYSVSREKKERFSLILESASTNQTSMYLCASRAQGSSYNEQFFGPGTRLTVL.

V and J are TRBV28 and TRBJ1-5, with 8 bases lining up with TRBD1. The CDR3 length is 15 residues. Germline lookup yields CDR1 MDHEN and CDR2 SYDVKM. V lost 6 bases to trimming and J lost 10 bases; unmatched junction nucleotides: 14. The CDR3 loop is CASSPGTTGESPQHF. The DNA of the CDR3 is TGTGCCAGCAGCCCCGGGACGACAGGGGAATCCCCCCAGCATTTT.

Written as DNA, the CDR3 is TGTGCCAGCAGCCAAGATCCGGTGGGTTGGGAGACCCAGTACTTC. Protein sequence: CASSQDPVGWETQYF. The genes are TRBV14 and TRBJ2-5, with D unclear. Trimming cost V 0 bases and J 5 bases, with 13 bases left between them. CDR3 length equals 15 residues. The V gene's germline CDR1 is SGHDN and CDR2 FVKESK. Full variable domain (rest looked up from reference TRBV14 and TRBJ2-5): EAGVTQFPSHSVIEKGQTVTLRCDPISGHDNLYWYRRVMGKEIKFLLHFVKESKQDESGMPNNRFLAERTGGTYSTLKVQPAELEDSGVYFCASSQDPVGWETQYFGPGTRLLVL.

This chain uses TRBV5-1 with TRBJ2-2; D is unclear. Trimming removed 3 bases from V and 6 bases from J, with 12 bases in between. The CDR3 runs 14 residues. Germline lookup yields CDR1 SGHRS and CDR2 YFSETQ. The CDR3, as DNA: TGCGCCAGCAGCTCGGACCGTCGTCCCGGGGAGCTGTTTTTT. It encodes CASSSDRRPGELFF.

The chain is built from TRBV5-1 and TRBJ2-1; 14 nucleotides align to TRBD2. Losses at the gene ends were 4 bases for V and 4 bases for J; bases not matched to a gene: 7. The CDR3 runs 17 residues. Germline V gives CDR1 SGHRS, CDR2 YFSETQ. The CDR3 loop is CASSLGTSGRHYNEQFF. In DNA, the CDR3 is TGCGCCAGCAGCCTCGGGACTAGCGGGAGACATTACAATGAGCAGTTCTTC.

This chain links TRBV7-9 with TRBJ1-6; no definite D call. The germline V gene encodes CDR1 SEHNR and CDR2 FQNEAQ (reference sequence). There are 14 residues in the CDR3. V shed 4 bases and J shed 9 bases, with 13 bases lying between them. The CDR3, as DNA: TGTGCCAGCAGCTATTGGCAGGAGGGTTCACCCCTCCACTTT. Translation gives CASSYWQEGSPLHF.

The chain recombines TRBV29-1 with TRBJ2-3; perhaps TRBD1 as D (6 bases). Germline lookup yields CDR1 SQVTM and CDR2 ANQGSEA. The V end was cut by 2 bases, the J end by 7 bases, with 7 bases between. This CDR3 spans 11 amino acids. The DNA of the CDR3 is TGCAGCGTTGAAAGGGACAATACGCAGTATTTT. Translation gives CSVERDNTQYF.

This clonotype has just a few counts. J is TRBJ1-1 and V is TRBV10-3, with a weak D call TRBD1 (6 bases). Trimming pared 0 bases from V and 0 bases from J, leaving 14 bases between. The germline V gene has CDR1 ENHRY and CDR2 SYGVKD. The CDR3 length is 17 residues. CDR3 residues: CAISESLTGRMNTEAFF. The CDR3 nucleotides are TGTGCCATCAGTGAGTCCTTGACAGGCAGAATGAACACTGAAGCTTTCTTT.

This rearrangement joins TRBV19 to TRBJ1-5, with a tentative D call TRBD1 (5 bases). This CDR3 comprises 14 residues. Trimming removed 6 bases from V and 4 bases from J, with 13 bases in between. Germline V lookup: CDR1 LNHDA, CDR2 SQIVND (reference sequence). In nucleotides, the CDR3 is TGTGCCAGTAGCCTAAAGGGACCTAATCAGCCCCAGCATTTT. As protein: CASSLKGPNQPQHF.

The rearrangement joins TRBV28 to TRBJ2-3; no clear D gene. Between the trimmed V and J ends, which lost 7 bases and 5 bases, there was a span of 7 bases. Looked up from germline, CDR1 is MDHEN and CDR2 is SYDVKM. This CDR3 spans 11 amino acids. The CDR3 DNA sequence: TGTGCCAGCACCTTTTTAGATACGCAGTATTTT. Translation: CASTFLDTQYF.

In its sample, this clonotype was seen once. The chain recombines TRBV29-1 with TRBJ2-7, with a tentative D call TRBD1 (6 bases). The CDR3 runs to 14 residues. V was pared by 2 bases and J by 7 bases, with 18 bases between. Germline CDR1 is SQVTM and CDR2 is ANQGSEA. The CDR3 here is CSVEKDRSLREQYF. The CDR3 DNA sequence: TGCAGCGTTGAAAAGGACAGATCCTTAAGGGAGCAGTACTTC.

V and J are TRBV15 and TRBJ2-7; possibly TRBD1 for D (5 bases). V was trimmed by 0 bases and J by 8 bases, leaving 17 bases between them. The CDR3 length is 15 residues. Germline V gives CDR1 LNHNV, CDR2 YYDKDF (reference sequence). This chain's CDR3 is CATSRDQYQGFKQYF. The DNA of the CDR3 is TGTGCCACCAGCAGAGACCAGTATCAGGGATTCAAGCAGTACTTC. The full variable domain, its missing parts supplied by reference TRBV15 and TRBJ2-7, is DAMVIQNPRYQVTQFGKPVTLSCSQTLNHNVMYWYQQKSSQAPKLLFHYYDKDFNNEADTPDNFQSRRPNTSFCFLDIRSPGLGDTAMYLCATSRDQYQGFKQYFGPGTRLTVT.

The chain carries TRBV27 and TRBJ2-3, with D possibly being TRBD1 (5 bases). Per germline, CDR1 MNHEY and CDR2 SMNVEV (reference sequence). Trimming removed 10 bases at V and 1 base at J, with 15 bases between. This CDR3 contains 14 residues. CDR3 residues: CATQPRVRTDTQYF. The CDR3 DNA reads as TGTGCCACTCAACCCAGGGTCCGCACAGATACGCAGTATTTT.

This chain links TRBV4-2 with TRBJ1-1; possible D gene TRBD1, 5 bases. CDR1 and CDR2 from the germline V gene are LGHNA and YNFKEQ. CDR3 length: 14 residues. Between the trimmed V and J ends, which lost 1 base and 11 bases, there was a span of 17 bases. CDR3 protein: CASSQGEEGQDAFF. The CDR3 DNA reads as TGTGCCAGCAGCCAAGGAGAGGAGGGGCAGGATGCTTTCTTT.

J is TRBJ1-1 and V is TRBV12-3 or TRBV12-4, with 8 bases fitting TRBD1. The CDR3 is 14 residues long. The junction had 2 bases not matched to a gene; V was cut back by 5 bases and J by 0 bases. CDR3: CASSHRGMNTEAFF. The DNA for the CDR3 is TGTGCCAGCAGTCACAGGGGGATGAACACTGAAGCTTTCTTT.

The chain couples TRBV24-1 to TRBJ1-5, with TRBD1 matching 7 bases. Trimming at V came to 5 bases and at J to 5 bases, leaving 8 bases not matched to a gene. The CDR3 extends over 15 amino acids. Germline V gene lookup returns CDR1 KGHDR and CDR2 SFDVKD. In DNA, the CDR3 is TGTGCCACCAGTGGTAACACAGGGGATTATCAGCCCCAGCATTTT. Amino acid sequence: CATSGNTGDYQPQHF.

The chain links TRBV4-1 to TRBJ2-4; 11 nucleotides line up with TRBD2. The CDR3 consists of 17 residues. V trimming: 6 bases; J trimming: 0 bases; junction bases outside the gene matches: 7. Germline CDR1 MGHRA, CDR2 YSYEKL. CDR3 sequence: CASRPGLAVEAKNIQYF. CDR3 DNA sequence: TGCGCCAGCAGACCGGGACTAGCGGTAGAAGCCAAAAACATTCAGTACTTC.